This T cell receptor beta chain was recorded in a study of post-analysis software for immune sequencing data. Study-wide context: Relapsing-remitting, secondary progressive and progressive-relapsing forms of multiple sclerosis all featured among disease courses. Overall study findings and caveats: With TRBV5-6, TRBV5-1 and TRBV20-1 included, about five TRBV segments were more frequent in patients than in controls. Normalized Chao1 diversity in multiple sclerosis patients fell significantly below that of controls. Samples made in the same batch grouped tightly together by F measure.

The CDR3 contains 15 residues. The V segment lost 1 base and the J segment 2 bases; nucleotides outside the gene matches: 3. Germline CDR1 SGHTA, CDR2 FQGNSA. Unique molecular identifiers tagged the TCR beta cDNA libraries. cDNA molecules numbering roughly 0.5 million came from roughly 1 to 10 million T cells. TCRdb passed the PCR reads through MiXCR, listing each CDR3 protein once. This table has 380,000 or so distinct CDR3 sequences, about a third appearing once. As for this clonotype: Its antigen is currently unknown.

This sequence joins TRBV7-2 and TRBJ2-7; TRBD2 aligns across 9 bases. Material: blood. The receptor comes from a girl aged 5-17 years with multiple sclerosis. The CDR3: CASSLERGVPYEQYF. In nucleotides, the CDR3 is TGTGCCAGCAGCTTAGAGCGGGGGGTCCCCTACGAGCAGTACTTC.